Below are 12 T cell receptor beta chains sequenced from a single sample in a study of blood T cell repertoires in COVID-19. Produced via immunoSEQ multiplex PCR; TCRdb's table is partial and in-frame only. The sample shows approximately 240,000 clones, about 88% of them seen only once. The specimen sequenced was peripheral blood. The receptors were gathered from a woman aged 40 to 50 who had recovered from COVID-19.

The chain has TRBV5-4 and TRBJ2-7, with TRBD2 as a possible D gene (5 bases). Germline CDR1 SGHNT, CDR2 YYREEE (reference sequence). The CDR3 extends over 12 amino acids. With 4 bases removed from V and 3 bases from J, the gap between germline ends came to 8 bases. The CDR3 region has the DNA TGTGCCAGCAGCCGAGACTACTACGAGCAGTACTTC. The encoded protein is CASSRDYYEQYF.

CDR3 protein: CASSLRALSSYEQYF. The CDR3 bases are TGCGCCAGCAGCCTGAGAGCCCTGAGCTCCTACGAGCAGTACTTC. The genes are TRBV4-1 and TRBJ2-7; unclear D gene. V lost 4 bases, J lost 0 bases, and 13 bases lay in between. Germline lookup yields CDR1 MGHRA and CDR2 YSYEKL. This CDR3 is built from 15 residues.

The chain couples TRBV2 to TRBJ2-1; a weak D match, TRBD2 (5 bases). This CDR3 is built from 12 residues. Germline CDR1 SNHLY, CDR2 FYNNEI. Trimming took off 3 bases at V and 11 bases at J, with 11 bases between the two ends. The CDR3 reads CASSEAGEKQFF. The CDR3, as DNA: TGTGCCAGCAGTGAGGCCGGGGAGAAGCAGTTCTTC.

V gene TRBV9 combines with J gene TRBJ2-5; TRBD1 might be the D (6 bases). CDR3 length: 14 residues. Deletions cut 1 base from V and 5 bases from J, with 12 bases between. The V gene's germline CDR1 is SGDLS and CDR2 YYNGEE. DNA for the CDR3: TGTGCCAGCAGCGTATCTACAGGGAAGGAGACCCAGTACTTC. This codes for CASSVSTGKETQYF.

The CDR3 DNA reads as TGTGCCAGCAGGCCCCCGGTGGGGGGTATCAATCAGCCCCAGCATTTT. It yields the protein CASRPPVGGINQPQHF. The gene calls are TRBV28 and TRBJ1-5; possible D gene TRBD1, 5 bases. This CDR3 is built from 16 residues. The V end lost 6 bases, the J end lost 3 bases, and 18 bases lay between the germline ends. CDR1 MDHEN and CDR2 SYDVKM come from the germline V gene.

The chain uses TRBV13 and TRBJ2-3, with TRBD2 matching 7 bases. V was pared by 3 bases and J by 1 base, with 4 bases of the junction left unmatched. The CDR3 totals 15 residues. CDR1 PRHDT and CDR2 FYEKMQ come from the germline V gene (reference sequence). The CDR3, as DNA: TGTGCCAGCAGCTTCTCGGGAGGCGGCACAGATACGCAGTATTTT. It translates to CASSFSGGGTDTQYF.

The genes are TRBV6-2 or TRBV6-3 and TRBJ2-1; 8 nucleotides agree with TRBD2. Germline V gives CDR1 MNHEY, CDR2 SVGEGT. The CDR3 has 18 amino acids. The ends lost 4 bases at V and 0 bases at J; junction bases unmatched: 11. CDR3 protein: CASSSSRLAGFSYNEQFF. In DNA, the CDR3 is TGTGCCAGCAGTTCCTCGCGGTTAGCGGGATTCTCCTACAATGAGCAGTTCTTC.

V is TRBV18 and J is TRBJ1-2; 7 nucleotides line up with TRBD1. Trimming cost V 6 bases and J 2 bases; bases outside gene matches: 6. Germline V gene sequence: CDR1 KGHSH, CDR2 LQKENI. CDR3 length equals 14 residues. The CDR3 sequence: CASSLGQRNYGYTF. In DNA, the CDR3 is TGTGCCAGCTCCTTGGGACAGAGGAACTATGGCTACACCTTC.

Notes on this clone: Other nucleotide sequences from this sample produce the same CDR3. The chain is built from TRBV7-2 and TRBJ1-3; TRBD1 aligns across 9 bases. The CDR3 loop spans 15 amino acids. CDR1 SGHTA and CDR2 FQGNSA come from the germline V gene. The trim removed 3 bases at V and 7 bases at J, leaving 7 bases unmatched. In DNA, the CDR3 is TGTGCCAGCAGCTTTGGGACAGGGAAGGGTAACACCATATATTTT. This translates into CASSFGTGKGNTIYF.

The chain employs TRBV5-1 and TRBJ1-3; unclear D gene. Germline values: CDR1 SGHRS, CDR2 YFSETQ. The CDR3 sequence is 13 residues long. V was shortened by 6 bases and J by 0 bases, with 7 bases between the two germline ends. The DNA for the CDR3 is TGCGCCAGCACCATCGGCTCTGGAAACACCATATATTTT. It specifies CASTIGSGNTIYF. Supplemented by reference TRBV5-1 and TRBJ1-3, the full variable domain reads KAGVTQTPRYLIKTRGQQVTLSCSPISGHRSVSWYQQTPGQGLQFLFEYFSETQRNKGNFPGRFSGRQFSNSRSEMNVSTLELGDSALYLCASTIGSGNTIYFGEGSWLTVV.

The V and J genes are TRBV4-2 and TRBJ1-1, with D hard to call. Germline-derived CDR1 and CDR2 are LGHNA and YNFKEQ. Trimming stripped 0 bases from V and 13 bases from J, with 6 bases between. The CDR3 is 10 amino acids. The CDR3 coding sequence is TGTGCCAGCAGCCAAGAATCTGTTTTCTTT. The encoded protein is CASSQESVFF.

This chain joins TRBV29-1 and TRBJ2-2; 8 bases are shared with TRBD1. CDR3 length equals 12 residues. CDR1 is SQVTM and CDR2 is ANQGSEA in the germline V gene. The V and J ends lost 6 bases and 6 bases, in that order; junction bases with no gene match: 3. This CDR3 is CSVIQGAGELFF. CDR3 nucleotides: TGCAGCGTGATACAGGGGGCCGGGGAGCTGTTTTTT.